This T cell receptor beta chain is from a study of blood T cell repertoires in COVID-19. Here immunoSEQ multiplex PCR was the method, and the copy in TCRdb shows in-frame clones only, minus some. There are roughly 240,000 clones in the sample; 80% to 90% occur only once, and 3% to 4.5% lies in the top ten. CDR3 length: 14 amino acids. V was shortened by 3 bases and J by 6 bases, with 14 bases between the two germline ends. Germline V gene data show CDR1 as MGHRA and CDR2 as YSYEKL. The receptor comes from a woman aged 40-49 years who had been exposed to COVID-19. This chain connects TRBV4-1 to TRBJ1-1, with D unclear. The sample comprised PBMCs or T cells enriched from blood (not recorded which). The CDR3 here is CASSHPVEGAEAFF. The CDR3 DNA sequence: TGCGCCAGCAGCCACCCGGTTGAGGGCGCTGAAGCTTTCTTT.